This T cell receptor (beta chain) was identified in a study of blood T cell repertoires in COVID-19. Participant age was roughly 18 to 90 years, and participants resided in 20 to 30 US areas. Participant-given clinical history determined each cohort assignment. After removal of 4 bases from V and 0 bases from J, the junction contained 5 bases not matched to a gene. The CDR3 extends over 17 amino acids. Germline lookup yields CDR1 KGHDR and CDR2 SFDVKD. Measured with immunoSEQ multiplex PCR; TCRdb has only the in-frame clones, and not every one. The sample includes roughly 170,000 clones, roughly four fifths of them seen just once.

The TCR was taken from a man aged 50 or older who had recovered from COVID-19. J is TRBJ2-1 and V is TRBV24-1; 10 positions match TRBD1. Material: PBMCs or T cells enriched from blood (not recorded which). The CDR3 here is CATSEQTGGSSYNEQFF. Here the CDR3 DNA reads TGTGCCACCAGTGAACAGACAGGGGGCAGCTCCTACAATGAGCAGTTCTTC.